A single sample gave rise to the 27 T cell receptor beta chains below, sequenced in a study of shared clonotypes between healthy human individuals. Only in-frame clones appear in the TCRdb table, and some are missing; sequencing was by immunoSEQ multiplex PCR. The sample has about 490,000 clones; less than 80% are singletons. Source material: PBMCs. The source of these receptors is a woman aged 40 to 55 in good health. Some clones in this sample may be carry-over from other donors' samples.

The chain links TRBV30 to TRBJ2-1; D possibly uses TRBD1 or TRBD2 (5 bases each). The germline V gene encodes CDR1 GTSNPN and CDR2 SVGIG (reference sequence). V lost 0 bases, J lost 5 bases, and 14 bases lay in between. CDR3 size: 15 residues. This CDR3 reads CAWSVRARDHNEQFF. In DNA, the CDR3 is TGTGCCTGGAGTGTACGGGCAAGGGACCACAATGAGCAGTTCTTC.

The gene calls are TRBV7-9 and TRBJ2-3, with TRBD2 matching over 14 bases. Per germline, CDR1 SEHNR and CDR2 FQNEAQ (reference sequence). V gave up 5 bases and J gave up 3 bases; unmatched junction bases: 4. This CDR3 is built from 16 residues. The CDR3 DNA is TGTGCCAGCAGCCGATGGACTAGCGGGAGGACAGATACGCAGTATTTT. It translates to CASSRWTSGRTDTQYF.

The V call is TRBV5-6, the J call TRBJ2-1; 11 bases fit TRBD2. After removal of 1 base from V and 6 bases from J, the junction contained 6 bases not matched to a gene. The CDR3 consists of 16 residues. Germline V lookup: CDR1 SGHDT, CDR2 YYEEEE. The CDR3 sequence is CASSLPGLADLNEQFF. CDR3 DNA sequence: TGTGCCAGCAGCTTGCCGGGACTAGCGGATCTCAATGAGCAGTTCTTC.

This clone came up once. The CDR3, as DNA: TGCGCCAGCAGCCAAGCGCTAACCAGAACATCCTACGAGCAGTACTTC. This sequence encodes CASSQALTRTSYEQYF. The gene calls are TRBV4-1 and TRBJ2-7; D uncertain. The CDR3 totals 16 residues. Germline V gene lookup returns CDR1 MGHRA and CDR2 YSYEKL. The V end lost 1 base, the J end lost 1 base, and 14 bases lay between the germline ends.

The chain uses TRBV20-1 and TRBJ2-5; possibly TRBD1 for D (5 bases). V was pared by 0 bases and J by 7 bases, with 6 bases between. This CDR3 has 11 residues. Germline loops: CDR1 DFQATT, CDR2 SNEGSKA (reference sequence). The CDR3 DNA follows: TGCAGTGCTAGAGATGGGGCGACCCAGTACTTC. Its translation: CSARDGATQYF.

Only a few counts were recorded for this clone. Other DNA sequences within the sample encode an identical CDR3. V gene TRBV19 combines with J gene TRBJ2-3, with 11 nucleotides matching TRBD2. The V gene end was trimmed by 9 bases and the J gene end by 4 bases; junction bases not matched to a gene: 3. This CDR3 has 13 residues. Germline-derived CDR1 and CDR2 are LNHDA and SQIVND (reference sequence). Written as DNA, the CDR3 is TGTGCCAGCCGACTAGCGGGATCAGATACGCAGTATTTT. This translates into CASRLAGSDTQYF.

The chain carries TRBV2 and TRBJ2-1; 8 bases align to TRBD1. The CDR3 has 16 amino acids. The V gene's germline CDR1 is SNHLY and CDR2 FYNNEI. The junction had 14 bases not matched to a gene; V was cut back by 8 bases and J by 5 bases. The CDR3 spells CASRRRTGFSHNEQFF. CDR3 in DNA: TGTGCCAGCCGGCGCCGGACAGGGTTCAGCCACAATGAGCAGTTCTTC.

This chain connects TRBV2 to TRBJ2-5; the D gene could be TRBD1 or TRBD2 (6 bases each). V was pared by 2 bases and J by 7 bases, with 23 bases between. From germline, CDR1 is SNHLY and CDR2 FYNNEI. This CDR3 spans 17 amino acids. DNA for the CDR3: TGTGCCAGCAGTGAAAAGGGGGGTACCGTGTTAACGGCGACCCAGTACTTC. As protein: CASSEKGGTVLTATQYF.

This rearrangement joins TRBV28 to TRBJ2-6; D is unresolved. The V end lost 2 bases, the J end lost 4 bases, and 12 bases lay between the germline ends. This CDR3 comprises 16 residues. The V gene's germline CDR1 is MDHEN and CDR2 SYDVKM. Here the CDR3 DNA reads TGTGCCAGCAGTTTACGCCCAGGACGCGGGGCCAACGTCCTGACTTTC. It translates to CASSLRPGRGANVLTF.

In this sample, this clone turned up a few times. V gene TRBV6-4 combines with J gene TRBJ2-7; 9 bases are a match to TRBD1. The J segment lost 0 bases and the V segment lost 5 bases, leaving 5 bases of the junction unmatched. Germline CDR1 MRHNA, CDR2 SNTAGT. The CDR3 contains 15 residues. CDR3 bases: TGTGCCAGCAGTAAAGGGACAGGGAGCTCCTACGAGCAGTACTTC. Protein: CASSKGTGSSYEQYF.

This clone was detected a few times. The chain combines TRBV19 with TRBJ1-1; the D is unclear. CDR3 length: 14 amino acids. V was pared by 2 bases and J by 1 base, with 8 bases between. The V gene's germline CDR1 is LNHDA and CDR2 SQIVND (reference sequence). CDR3 nucleotide sequence: TGTGCCAGTAGTATAAACCCCGAGAACACTGAAGCTTTCTTT. This encodes CASSINPENTEAFF.

The V call is TRBV7-9, the J call TRBJ2-1; 10 positions match TRBD2. The germline gives CDR1 SEHNR, CDR2 FQNEAQ (reference sequence). The CDR3 contains 15 residues. After removal of 3 bases from V and 6 bases from J, the junction contained 5 bases not matched to a gene. Here the CDR3 DNA reads TGTGCCAGCAGCTTCGGCCGGACTAGCGGCAATGAGCAGTTCTTC. Its translation is CASSFGRTSGNEQFF.

Worth noting for this clone: The sample contains more than one DNA sequence encoding this CDR3. In DNA, the CDR3 is TGTGCCAGCAGTTTATACAATGAGCAGTTCTTC. This codes for CASSLYNEQFF. The rearrangement uses TRBV28 and TRBJ2-1; D uncertain. This CDR3 region has 11 residues. Germline CDR1 is MDHEN and CDR2 is SYDVKM. With 1 base removed from V and 5 bases from J, the gap between germline ends came to 0 bases.

This clone was detected only a few times. The rearrangement links TRBV7-3 to TRBJ2-4, with TRBD2 as a possible D gene (6 bases). Trimming left V 2 bases short and J 0 bases short, with 8 bases between. This CDR3 has 15 amino acids. The germline CDR1 and CDR2 sequences are SGHTA and FQGTGA. The CDR3 DNA follows: TGTGCCAGCAGCTTACAGGGACTAGCCAAAAACATTCAGTACTTC. As protein: CASSLQGLAKNIQYF.

The V gene is TRBV4-3, the J gene TRBJ2-5; possible D gene TRBD2, 5 bases. Deletions cut 0 bases from V and 5 bases from J, with 13 bases between. This CDR3 spans 15 amino acids. Per germline, CDR1 LGHNA and CDR2 YSLEER. The CDR3 DNA reads TGCGCCAGCAGCCAAGATCCTTCCCGCGGGGAGACCCAGTACTTC. Translating gives CASSQDPSRGETQYF.

This chain joins TRBV5-1 and TRBJ2-6; D unresolved. Germline CDR1 and CDR2: SGHRS and YFSETQ. The V gene lost 5 bases and the J gene lost 0 bases, with 6 bases spanning the gap. The CDR3 loop spans 14 amino acids. This chain's CDR3 is CASSGISGANVLTF. In nucleotides, the CDR3 is TGCGCCAGCAGTGGGATCTCTGGGGCCAACGTCCTGACTTTC.

The chain links TRBV6-1 to TRBJ2-7; 9 nucleotides agree with TRBD2. CDR1 and CDR2 (germline): MNHNS, SASEGT. The trim removed 1 base at V and 4 bases at J, leaving 5 bases unmatched. CDR3 length equals 15 residues. The CDR3 spells CASSEGAGGMYEQYF. Written as DNA, the CDR3 is TGTGCCAGCAGTGAAGGCGCGGGAGGGATGTACGAGCAGTACTTC.

This chain uses TRBV27 with TRBJ2-1, with unresolved D. The germline V gene encodes CDR1 MNHEY and CDR2 SMNVEV (reference sequence). Between the trimmed V and J ends, which lost 0 bases and 6 bases, there was a span of 6 bases. CDR3 length equals 13 residues. DNA of the CDR3: TGTGCCAGCAGTTTATCTAAGGGCAATGAGCAGTTCTTC. It specifies CASSLSKGNEQFF.

This rearrangement joins TRBV18 to TRBJ2-3, with 10 bases matching TRBD2. Per the germline V gene, CDR1 is KGHSH and CDR2 is LQKENI. This CDR3 is 14 amino acids long. The J segment lost 6 bases and the V segment lost 3 bases, leaving 3 bases of the junction unmatched. The CDR3 DNA is TGTGCCAGCTCACCGACTAGCGGGTGGGATACGCAGTATTTT. Protein sequence: CASSPTSGWDTQYF.

The count of this clone is one. A much larger clone differs by one base, so this may be a read error. The sample holds other DNA sequences that translate to the same CDR3. The genes are TRBV2 and TRBJ2-6; D unclear. The germline V gene has CDR1 SNHLY and CDR2 FYNNEI. Trimming cost V 5 bases and J 4 bases, with 6 bases left between them. This CDR3 comprises 13 residues. In nucleotides, the CDR3 is TGTGCCAGCAGTCCCCCCGGGGCCAACGTCCTGACTTTC. Its protein is CASSPPGANVLTF.

This clone was seen only once. The gene calls are TRBV7-2 and TRBJ2-3, with D unclear. The V gene's germline CDR1 is SGHTA and CDR2 FQGNSA. CDR3 length equals 16 residues. V lost 1 base and J lost 5, with 16 bases in between. CDR3 protein: CASSLDPGHWGDTQYF. DNA of the CDR3: TGTGCCAGCAGCTTAGATCCAGGCCACTGGGGAGATACGCAGTATTTT.

The chain combines TRBV5-1 with TRBJ2-6, with D hard to call. The V end lost 4 bases, the J end lost 1 base, and 12 bases lay between the germline ends. CDR3 length: 16 residues. The V gene's germline CDR1 is SGHRS and CDR2 YFSETQ. CDR3 residues: CASSLLAVSGANVLTF. CDR3 nucleotides: TGCGCCAGCAGCCTCCTGGCAGTATCTGGGGCCAACGTCCTGACTTTC.

This clone was seen a single time. The chain uses TRBV7-9 and TRBJ2-1; maybe TRBD2 (6 bases). The V gene's germline CDR1 is SEHNR and CDR2 FQNEAQ (reference sequence). Deletions cut 5 bases from V and 0 bases from J, with 20 bases between. The CDR3 runs 18 residues. The CDR3 is CASSPRSGGSPSYNEQFF. The CDR3 DNA follows: TGTGCCAGCAGCCCCAGGTCAGGAGGGTCCCCCTCCTACAATGAGCAGTTCTTC.

The rearrangement joins TRBV7-2 to TRBJ2-1; 9 bases line up with TRBD2. The V segment lost 5 bases and the J segment 12 bases; nucleotides outside the gene matches: 8. Germline CDR1 SGHTA, CDR2 FQGNSA. The CDR3 covers 13 residues. CDR3: CASSPGAGGRQFF. DNA of the CDR3: TGTGCCAGCAGCCCTGGGGCGGGAGGGCGGCAGTTCTTC.

The chain uses TRBV5-6 and TRBJ2-7; possibly TRBD1 for D (5 bases). Germline-derived CDR1 and CDR2 are SGHDT and YYEEEE. The ends were cut back, 4 bases at V and 3 bases at J, with 20 bases in the middle. The CDR3 loop spans 16 amino acids. This chain's CDR3 is CASSRLGSEQDYEQYF. Here the CDR3 DNA reads TGTGCCAGCAGCCGGCTTGGGTCGGAACAGGACTACGAGCAGTACTTC.

As regards this clone: A much more abundant neighbour one base away suggests this may be a read error. The chain joins TRBV30 to TRBJ2-5; D gene unclear. CDR3 size: 14 residues. Germline V lookup: CDR1 GTSNPN, CDR2 SVGIG (reference sequence). Trimming pared 1 base from V and 2 bases from J, leaving 11 bases between. CDR3 region: CAWSEVGSQETQYF. CDR3 sequence (DNA): TGTGCCTGGAGTGAAGTAGGCAGTCAAGAGACCCAGTACTTC.

This clone was counted between two and nine times. This chain links TRBV7-3 with TRBJ2-5, with 7 bases aligning to TRBD1. The J call is in doubt because the DNA end fits TRBJ2-7 better. This CDR3 spans 14 amino acids. Germline CDR1 reads SGHTA; CDR2 reads FQGTGA. CDR3 in DNA: TGTGCCAGCAGCGAGACAGGGAATGATTACGAGCAGTACTTC. It encodes CASSETGNDYEQYF.